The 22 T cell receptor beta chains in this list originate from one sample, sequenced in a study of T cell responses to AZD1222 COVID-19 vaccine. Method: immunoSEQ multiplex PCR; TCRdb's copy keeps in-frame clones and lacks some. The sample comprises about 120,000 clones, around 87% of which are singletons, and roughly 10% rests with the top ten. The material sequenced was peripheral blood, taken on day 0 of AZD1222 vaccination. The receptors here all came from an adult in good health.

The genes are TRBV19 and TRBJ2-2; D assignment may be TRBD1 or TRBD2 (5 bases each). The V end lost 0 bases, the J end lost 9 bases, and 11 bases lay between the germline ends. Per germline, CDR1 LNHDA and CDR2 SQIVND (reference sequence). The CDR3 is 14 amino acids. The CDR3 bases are TGTGCCAGTAGTATAGAGTCGGGACCCCGGGAGCTGTTTTTT. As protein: CASSIESGPRELFF.

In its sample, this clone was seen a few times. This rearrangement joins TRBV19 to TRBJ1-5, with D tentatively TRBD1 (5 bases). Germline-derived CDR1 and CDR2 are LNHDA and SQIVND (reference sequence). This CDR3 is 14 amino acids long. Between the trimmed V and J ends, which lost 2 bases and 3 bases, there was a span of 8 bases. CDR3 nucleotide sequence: TGTGCCAGTAGTATAACCAGGGACAATCAGCCCCAGCATTTT. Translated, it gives CASSITRDNQPQHF.

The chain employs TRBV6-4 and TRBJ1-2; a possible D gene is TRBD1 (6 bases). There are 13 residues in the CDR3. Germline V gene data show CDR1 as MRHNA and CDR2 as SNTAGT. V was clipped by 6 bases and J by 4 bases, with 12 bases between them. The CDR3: CASSPGTFYGYTF. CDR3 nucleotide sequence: TGTGCCAGCAGCCCCGGGACATTCTATGGCTACACCTTC.

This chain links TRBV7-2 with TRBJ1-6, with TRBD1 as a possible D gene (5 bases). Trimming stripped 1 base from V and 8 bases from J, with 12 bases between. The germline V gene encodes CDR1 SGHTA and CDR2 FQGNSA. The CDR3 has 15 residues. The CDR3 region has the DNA TGTGCCAGCAGCTTAGATCCCAGGGTAGATTCACCCCTCCACTTT. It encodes CASSLDPRVDSPLHF.

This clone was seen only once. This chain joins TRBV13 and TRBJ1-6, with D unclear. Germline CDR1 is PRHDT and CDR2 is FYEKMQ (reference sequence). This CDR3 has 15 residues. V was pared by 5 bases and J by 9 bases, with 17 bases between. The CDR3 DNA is TGTGCCAGCAGCCCGACCCTAGGGTATGCTTCACCCCTCCACTTT. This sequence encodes CASSPTLGYASPLHF.

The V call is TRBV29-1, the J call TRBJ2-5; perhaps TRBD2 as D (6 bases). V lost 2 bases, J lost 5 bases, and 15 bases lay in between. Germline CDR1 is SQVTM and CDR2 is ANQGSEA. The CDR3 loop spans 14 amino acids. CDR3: CSVESISGGETQYF. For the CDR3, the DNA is TGCAGCGTTGAATCAATTAGCGGAGGGGAGACCCAGTACTTC.

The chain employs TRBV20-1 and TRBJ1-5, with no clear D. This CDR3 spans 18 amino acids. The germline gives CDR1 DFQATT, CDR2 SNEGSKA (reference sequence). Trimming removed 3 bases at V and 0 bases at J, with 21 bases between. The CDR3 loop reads CSASYRAPDSYSNQPQHF. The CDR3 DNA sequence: TGCAGTGCTAGTTACCGGGCTCCAGATTCCTATAGCAATCAGCCCCAGCATTTT.

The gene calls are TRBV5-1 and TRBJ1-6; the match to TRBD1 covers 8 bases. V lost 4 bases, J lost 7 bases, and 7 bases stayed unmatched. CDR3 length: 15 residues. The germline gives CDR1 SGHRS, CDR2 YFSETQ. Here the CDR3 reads CASSVGQGGNSPLHF. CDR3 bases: TGCGCCAGCAGCGTAGGACAGGGTGGAAATTCACCCCTCCACTTT.

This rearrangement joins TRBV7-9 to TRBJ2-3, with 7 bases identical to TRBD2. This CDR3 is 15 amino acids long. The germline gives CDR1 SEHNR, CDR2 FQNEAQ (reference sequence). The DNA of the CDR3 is TGTGCGCACCAGCTTGTGGGGGGGGGAACAGATACGCAGTATTTT. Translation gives CAHQLVGGGTDTQYF.

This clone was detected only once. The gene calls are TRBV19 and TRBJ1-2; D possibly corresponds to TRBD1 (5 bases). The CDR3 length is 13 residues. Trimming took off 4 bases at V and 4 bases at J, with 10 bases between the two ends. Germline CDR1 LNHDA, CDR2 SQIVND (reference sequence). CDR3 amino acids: CASSTPGAYGYTF. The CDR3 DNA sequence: TGTGCCAGTAGTACGCCCGGGGCCTATGGCTACACCTTC.

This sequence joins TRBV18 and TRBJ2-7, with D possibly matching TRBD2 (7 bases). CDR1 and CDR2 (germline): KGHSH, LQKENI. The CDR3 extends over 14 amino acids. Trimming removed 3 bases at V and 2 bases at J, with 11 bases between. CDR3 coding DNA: TGTGCCAGCTCACCGGGGGGGGGCCCCTACGAGCAGTACTTC. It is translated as CASSPGGGPYEQYF.

The CDR3 here is CASSVDGAKNIQYF. The CDR3 DNA reads TGTGCCAGCAGCGTAGACGGAGCCAAAAACATTCAGTACTTC. The rearrangement joins TRBV9 to TRBJ2-4, with no clear D. Trimming removed 0 bases at V and 0 bases at J, with 4 bases between. This CDR3 region has 14 residues. The germline gives CDR1 SGDLS, CDR2 YYNGEE.

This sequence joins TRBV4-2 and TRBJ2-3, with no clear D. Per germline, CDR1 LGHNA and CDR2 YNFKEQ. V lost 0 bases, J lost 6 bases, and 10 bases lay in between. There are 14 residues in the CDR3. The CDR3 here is CASSQDPNPDTQYF. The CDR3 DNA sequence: TGTGCCAGCAGCCAAGACCCCAACCCGGATACGCAGTATTTT.

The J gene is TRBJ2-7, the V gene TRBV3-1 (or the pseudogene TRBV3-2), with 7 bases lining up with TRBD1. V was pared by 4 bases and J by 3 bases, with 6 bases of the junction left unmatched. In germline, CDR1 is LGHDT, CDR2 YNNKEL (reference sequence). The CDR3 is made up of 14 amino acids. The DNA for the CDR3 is TGTGCCAGCAGCCTGGGGCAGGGGGACTACGAGCAGTACTTC. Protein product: CASSLGQGDYEQYF.

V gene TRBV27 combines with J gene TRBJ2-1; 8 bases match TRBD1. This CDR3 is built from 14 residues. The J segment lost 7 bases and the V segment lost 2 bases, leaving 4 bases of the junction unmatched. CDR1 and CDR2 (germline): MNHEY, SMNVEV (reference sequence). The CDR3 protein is CASSLRTGTNEQFF. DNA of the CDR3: TGTGCCAGCAGTTTAAGGACAGGGACGAATGAGCAGTTCTTC.

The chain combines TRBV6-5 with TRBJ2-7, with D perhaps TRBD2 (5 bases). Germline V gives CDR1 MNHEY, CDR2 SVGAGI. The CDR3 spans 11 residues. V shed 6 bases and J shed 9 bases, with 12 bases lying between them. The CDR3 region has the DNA TGTGCCAGCAGCACTATTGAGGGGCAGTACTTC. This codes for CASSTIEGQYF.

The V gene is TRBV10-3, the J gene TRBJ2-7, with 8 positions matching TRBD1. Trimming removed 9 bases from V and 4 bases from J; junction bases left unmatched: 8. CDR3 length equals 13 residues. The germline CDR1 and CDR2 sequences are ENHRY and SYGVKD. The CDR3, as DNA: TGTGCCATGGGTTCCGGGACAGGTTACGAGCAGTACTTC. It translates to CAMGSGTGYEQYF.

CDR3 amino acids: CASSSGTGPNSPLHF. As DNA, the CDR3 is TGTGCCAGCAGTTCCGGGACAGGGCCAAATTCACCCCTCCACTTT. V gene TRBV6-5 combines with J gene TRBJ1-6; TRBD1 aligns across 9 bases. CDR1 is MNHEY and CDR2 is SVGAGI in the germline V gene. CDR3 length: 15 amino acids. J lost 7 bases, V lost 4 bases, and 5 bases had no gene match.

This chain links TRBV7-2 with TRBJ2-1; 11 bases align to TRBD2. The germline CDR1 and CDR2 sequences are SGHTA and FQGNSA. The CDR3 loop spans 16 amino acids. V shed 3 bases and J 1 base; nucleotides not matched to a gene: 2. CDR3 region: CASSFSGGASYNEQFF. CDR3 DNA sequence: TGTGCCAGCAGCTTTAGCGGGGGGGCTTCCTACAATGAGCAGTTCTTC. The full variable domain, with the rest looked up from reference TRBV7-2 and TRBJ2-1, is GAGVSQSPSNKVTEKGKDVELRCDPISGHTALYWYRQSLGQGLEFLIYFQGNSAPDKSGLPSDRFSAERTGGSVSTLTIQRTQQEDSAVYLCASSFSGGASYNEQFFGPGTRLTVL.

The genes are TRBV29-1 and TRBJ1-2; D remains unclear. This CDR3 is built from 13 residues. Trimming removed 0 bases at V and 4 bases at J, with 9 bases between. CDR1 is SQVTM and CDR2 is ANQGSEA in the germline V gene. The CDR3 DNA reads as TGCAGCGTTGAAGACCTTCCTCCCTATGGCTACACCTTC. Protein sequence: CSVEDLPPYGYTF.

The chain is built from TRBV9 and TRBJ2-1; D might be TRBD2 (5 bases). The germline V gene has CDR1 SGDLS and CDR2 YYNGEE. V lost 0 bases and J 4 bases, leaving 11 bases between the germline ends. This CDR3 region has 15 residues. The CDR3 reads CASSVAEGLYNEQFF. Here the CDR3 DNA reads TGTGCCAGCAGCGTAGCAGAGGGCCTTTACAATGAGCAGTTCTTC.

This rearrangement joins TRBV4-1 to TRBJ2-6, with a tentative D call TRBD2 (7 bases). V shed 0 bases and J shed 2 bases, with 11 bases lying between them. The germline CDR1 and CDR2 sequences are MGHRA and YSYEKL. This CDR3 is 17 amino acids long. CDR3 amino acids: CASSQDWGGPGANVLTF. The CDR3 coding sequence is TGCGCCAGCAGCCAAGATTGGGGGGGGCCTGGGGCCAACGTCCTGACTTTC.